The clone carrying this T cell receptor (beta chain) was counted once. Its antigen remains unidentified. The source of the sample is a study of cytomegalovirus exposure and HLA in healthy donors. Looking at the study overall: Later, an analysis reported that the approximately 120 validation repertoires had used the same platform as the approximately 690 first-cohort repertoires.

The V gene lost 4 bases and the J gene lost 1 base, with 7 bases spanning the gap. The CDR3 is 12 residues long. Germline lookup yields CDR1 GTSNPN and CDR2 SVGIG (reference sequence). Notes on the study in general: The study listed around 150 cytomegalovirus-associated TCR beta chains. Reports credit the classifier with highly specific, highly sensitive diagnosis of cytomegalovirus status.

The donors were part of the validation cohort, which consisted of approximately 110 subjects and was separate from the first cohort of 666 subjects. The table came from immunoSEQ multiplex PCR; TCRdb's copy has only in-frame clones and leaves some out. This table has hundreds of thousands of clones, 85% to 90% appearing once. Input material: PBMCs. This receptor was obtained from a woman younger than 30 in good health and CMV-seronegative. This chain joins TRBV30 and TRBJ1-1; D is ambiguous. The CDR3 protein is CAWTRGNTEAFF. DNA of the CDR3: TGTGCCTGGACTCGGGGGAACACTGAAGCTTTCTTT.